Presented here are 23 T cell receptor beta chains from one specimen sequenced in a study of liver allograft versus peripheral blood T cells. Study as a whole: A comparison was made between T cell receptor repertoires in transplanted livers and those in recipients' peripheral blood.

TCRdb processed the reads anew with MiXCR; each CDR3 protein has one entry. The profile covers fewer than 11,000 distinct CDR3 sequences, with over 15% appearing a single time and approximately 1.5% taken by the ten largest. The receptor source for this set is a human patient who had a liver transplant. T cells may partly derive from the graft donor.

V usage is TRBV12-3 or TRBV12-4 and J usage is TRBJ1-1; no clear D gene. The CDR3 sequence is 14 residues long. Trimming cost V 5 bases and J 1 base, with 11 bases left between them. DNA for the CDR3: TGTGCCAGCAGTCCGGCCTGGGAGAACACTGAAGCTTTCTTT. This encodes CASSPAWENTEAFF.

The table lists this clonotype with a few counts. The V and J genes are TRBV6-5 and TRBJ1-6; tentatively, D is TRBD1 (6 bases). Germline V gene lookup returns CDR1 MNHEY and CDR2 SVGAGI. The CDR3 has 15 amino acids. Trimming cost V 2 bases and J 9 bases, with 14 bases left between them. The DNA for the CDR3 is TGTGCCAGCAGTTACGGTGACAGGAACGGTTCACCCCTCCACTTT. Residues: CASSYGDRNGSPLHF.

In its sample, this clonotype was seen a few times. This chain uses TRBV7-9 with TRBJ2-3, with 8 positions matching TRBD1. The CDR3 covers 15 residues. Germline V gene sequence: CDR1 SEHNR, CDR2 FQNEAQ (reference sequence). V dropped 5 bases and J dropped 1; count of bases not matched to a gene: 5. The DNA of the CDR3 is TGTGCCAGCAGCCCAAGGACAGGGCGCACAGATACGCAGTATTTT. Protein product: CASSPRTGRTDTQYF.

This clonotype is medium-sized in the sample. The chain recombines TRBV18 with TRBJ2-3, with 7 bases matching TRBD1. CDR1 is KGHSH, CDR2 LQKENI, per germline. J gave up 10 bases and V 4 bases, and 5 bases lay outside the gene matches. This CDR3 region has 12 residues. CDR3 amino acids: CASSLKDRAQYF. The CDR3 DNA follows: TGTGCCAGCTCACTAAAAGACAGGGCGCAGTATTTT.

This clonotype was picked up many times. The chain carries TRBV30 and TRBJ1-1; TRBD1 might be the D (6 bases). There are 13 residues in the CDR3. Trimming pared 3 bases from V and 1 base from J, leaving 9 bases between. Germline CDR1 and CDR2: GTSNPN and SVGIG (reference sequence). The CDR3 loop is CAWSRGGNTEAFF. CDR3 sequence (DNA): TGTGCCTGGAGCCGAGGGGGGAACACTGAAGCTTTCTTT. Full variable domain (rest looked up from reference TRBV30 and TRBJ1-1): SQTIHQWPATLVQPVGSPLSLECTVEGTSNPNLYWYRQAAGRGLQLLFYSVGIGQISSEVPQNLSASRPQDRQFILSSKKLLLSDSGFYLCAWSRGGNTEAFFGQGTRLTVV.

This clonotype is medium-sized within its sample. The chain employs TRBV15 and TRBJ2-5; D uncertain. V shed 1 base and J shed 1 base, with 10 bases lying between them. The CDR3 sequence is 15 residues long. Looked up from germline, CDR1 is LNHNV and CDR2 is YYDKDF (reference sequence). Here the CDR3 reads CATSRGGGSQETQYF. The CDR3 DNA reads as TGTGCCACCAGCAGAGGAGGCGGCTCCCAAGAGACCCAGTACTTC. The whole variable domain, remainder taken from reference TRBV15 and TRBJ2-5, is DAMVIQNPRYQVTQFGKPVTLSCSQTLNHNVMYWYQQKSSQAPKLLFHYYDKDFNNEADTPDNFQSRRPNTSFCFLDIRSPGLGDTAMYLCATSRGGGSQETQYFGPGTRLLVL.

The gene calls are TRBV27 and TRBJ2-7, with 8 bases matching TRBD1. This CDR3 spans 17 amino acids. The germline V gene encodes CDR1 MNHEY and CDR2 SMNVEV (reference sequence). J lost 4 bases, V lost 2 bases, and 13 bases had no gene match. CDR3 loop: CASSLIGGGQGGYEQYF. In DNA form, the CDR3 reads TGTGCCAGCAGTTTAATAGGGGGAGGACAGGGCGGGTACGAGCAGTACTTC.

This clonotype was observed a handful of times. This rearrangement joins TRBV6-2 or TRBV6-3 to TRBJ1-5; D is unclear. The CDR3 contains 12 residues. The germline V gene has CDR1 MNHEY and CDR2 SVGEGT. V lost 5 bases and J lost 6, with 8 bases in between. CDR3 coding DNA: TGTGCCAGCAGTCGTTCAGTTCAGCCCCAGCATTTT. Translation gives CASSRSVQPQHF.

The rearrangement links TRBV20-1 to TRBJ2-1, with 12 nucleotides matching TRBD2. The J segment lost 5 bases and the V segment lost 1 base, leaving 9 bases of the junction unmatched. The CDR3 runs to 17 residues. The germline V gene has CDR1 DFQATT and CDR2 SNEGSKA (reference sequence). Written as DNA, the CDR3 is TGCAGTGCTAGAGCGGCTAGCGGGGGGGCCCTAGACAATGAGCAGTTCTTC. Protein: CSARAASGGALDNEQFF.

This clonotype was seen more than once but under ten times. CDR3 DNA sequence: TGTGCCAGCAGTTATAGTTTGTTGAGTCACCTAAACTACGAGCAGTACTTC. Its protein is CASSYSLLSHLNYEQYF. The genes are TRBV6-5 and TRBJ2-7; no reliable D call. Looked up from germline, CDR1 is MNHEY and CDR2 is SVGAGI. Trimming cost V 3 bases and J 3 bases, with 21 bases left between them. The CDR3 sequence is 17 residues long.

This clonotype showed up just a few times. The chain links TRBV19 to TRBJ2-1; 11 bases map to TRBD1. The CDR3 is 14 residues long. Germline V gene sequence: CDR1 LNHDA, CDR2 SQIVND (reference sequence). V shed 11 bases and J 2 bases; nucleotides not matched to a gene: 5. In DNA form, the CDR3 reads TGTGCCGCGGGACAGGGGGTCCCCTACAATGAGCAGTTCTTC. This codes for CAAGQGVPYNEQFF.

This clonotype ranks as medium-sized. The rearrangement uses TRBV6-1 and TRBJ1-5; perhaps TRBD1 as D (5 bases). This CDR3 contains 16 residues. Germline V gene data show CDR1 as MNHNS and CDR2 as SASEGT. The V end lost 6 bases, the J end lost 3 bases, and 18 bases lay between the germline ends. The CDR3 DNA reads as TGTGCCAGCAGCCCTTTGGCGGCAGGGAACAATCAGCCCCAGCATTTT. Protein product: CASSPLAAGNNQPQHF.

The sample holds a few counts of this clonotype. The CDR3 sequence is CAWSPGVTNTEAFF. CDR3 nucleotide sequence: TGTGCCTGGAGCCCGGGTGTCACGAACACTGAAGCTTTCTTT. The chain employs TRBV30 and TRBJ1-1; D is uncertain. The CDR3 totals 14 residues. V was pared by 3 bases and J by 1 base, with 12 bases between. Germline CDR1 GTSNPN, CDR2 SVGIG (reference sequence).

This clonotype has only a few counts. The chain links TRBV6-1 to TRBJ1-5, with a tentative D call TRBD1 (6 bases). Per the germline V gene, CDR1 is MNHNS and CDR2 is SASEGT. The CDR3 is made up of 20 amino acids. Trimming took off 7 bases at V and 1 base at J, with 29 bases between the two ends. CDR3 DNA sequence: TGTGCCAGCACCGAGGAGGGGCGTCAGGGGCTTTGGCTCAGCAATCAGCCCCAGCATTTT. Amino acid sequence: CASTEEGRQGLWLSNQPQHF.

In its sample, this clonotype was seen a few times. The CDR3 region has the DNA TGTGCCAGCAGCCCCCAGTTCGGCGCGGAAGGGGACAATGAGCAGTTCTTC. Protein product: CASSPQFGAEGDNEQFF. The chain carries TRBV12-3 or TRBV12-4 and TRBJ2-1; TRBD1 might be the D (5 bases). The length of the CDR3 is 17 residues. The V gene lost 6 bases and the J gene lost 5 bases, with 23 bases spanning the gap.

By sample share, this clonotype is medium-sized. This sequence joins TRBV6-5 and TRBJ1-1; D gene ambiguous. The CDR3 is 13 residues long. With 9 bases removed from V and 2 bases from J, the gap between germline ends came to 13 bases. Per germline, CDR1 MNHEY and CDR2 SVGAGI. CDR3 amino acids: CARCHRFNTEAFF. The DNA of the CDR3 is TGTGCCAGGTGTCATAGGTTTAACACTGAAGCTTTCTTT.

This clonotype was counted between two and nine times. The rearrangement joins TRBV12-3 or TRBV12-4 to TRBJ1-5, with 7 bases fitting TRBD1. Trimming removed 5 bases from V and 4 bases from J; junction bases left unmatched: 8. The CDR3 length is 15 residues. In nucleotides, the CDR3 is TGTGCCAGCAGTCCAGGGGGGGCCCAAAATCAGCCCCAGCATTTT. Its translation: CASSPGGAQNQPQHF.

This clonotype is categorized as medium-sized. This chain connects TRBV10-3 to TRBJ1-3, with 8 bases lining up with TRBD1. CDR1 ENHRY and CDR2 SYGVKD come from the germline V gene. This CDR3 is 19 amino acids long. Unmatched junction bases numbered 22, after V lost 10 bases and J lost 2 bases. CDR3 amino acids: CATKGDRGQSFGAGNTIYF. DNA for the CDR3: TGTGCCACTAAGGGAGACAGGGGACAGTCCTTTGGGGCTGGAAACACCATATATTTT.

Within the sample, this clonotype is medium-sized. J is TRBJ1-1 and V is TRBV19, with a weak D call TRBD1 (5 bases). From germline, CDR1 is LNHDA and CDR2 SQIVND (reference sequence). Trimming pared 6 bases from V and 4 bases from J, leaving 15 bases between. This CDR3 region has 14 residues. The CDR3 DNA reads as TGTGCCAGTAGAGAAGGGGATCGGGGCACTGAAGCTTTCTTT. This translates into CASREGDRGTEAFF.

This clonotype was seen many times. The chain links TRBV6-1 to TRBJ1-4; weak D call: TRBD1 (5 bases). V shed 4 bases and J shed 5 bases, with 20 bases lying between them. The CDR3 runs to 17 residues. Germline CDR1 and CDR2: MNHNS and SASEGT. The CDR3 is CASSVVGGGLNNEKLFF. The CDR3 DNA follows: TGTGCCAGCAGTGTGGTGGGGGGGGGTCTGAACAATGAAAAACTGTTTTTT.

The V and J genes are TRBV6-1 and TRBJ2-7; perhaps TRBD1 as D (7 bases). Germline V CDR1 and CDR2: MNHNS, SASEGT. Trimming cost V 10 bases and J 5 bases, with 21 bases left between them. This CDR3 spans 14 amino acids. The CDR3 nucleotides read TGTGCCACAACACACGGAGGGACAGTCGACGAGCAGTACTTC. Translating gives CATTHGGTVDEQYF.

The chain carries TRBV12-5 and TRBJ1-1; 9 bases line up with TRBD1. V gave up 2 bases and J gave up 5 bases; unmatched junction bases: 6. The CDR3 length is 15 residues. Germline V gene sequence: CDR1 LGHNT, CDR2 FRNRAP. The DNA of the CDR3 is TGTGCTAGTGGTTTGACGGTTGACAGGGGGACTGAAGCTTTCTTT. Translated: CASGLTVDRGTEAFF.

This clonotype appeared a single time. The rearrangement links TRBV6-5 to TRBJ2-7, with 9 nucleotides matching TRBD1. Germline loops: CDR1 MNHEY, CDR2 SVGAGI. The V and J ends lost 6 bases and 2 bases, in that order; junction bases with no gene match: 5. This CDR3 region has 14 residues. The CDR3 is CASRRGQGPYEQYF. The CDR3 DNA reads TGTGCCAGCAGACGGGGACAGGGTCCCTACGAGCAGTACTTC.